The clone carrying this T cell receptor (beta chain) was seen many times. Its specificity is unknown. Hyperthyroidism in the patients, aged 18 to 65, was newly diagnosed and under 2 months in duration. Authors of the study amplified TCR beta CDR3 regions from RNA transcripts. The study used the HTBI primer set for a first-round RT-PCR of the TCR CDR3. TCRdb reprocessed the multiplex PCR reads with MiXCR, giving one entry per CDR3 protein. The repertoire includes a few hundred thousand distinct CDR3 sequences, less than 25% of them detected once, and about a quarter sits in the top ten. The entry originates in a study of T cells in Graves' hyperthyroidism and ophthalmopathy. The overall study: It was at initial diagnosis, before any treatment, that peripheral blood was collected. Study-level points and caveats: In the blood, most expanded thyroid clonotypes above 0.001 appeared as well.

This CDR3 spans 13 amino acids. The V end was cut by 5 bases, the J end by 4 bases, with 11 bases between. The source of this sequence is a man between 18 and 29 years old with Graves' hyperthyroidism. J is TRBJ1-2 and V is TRBV12-3 or TRBV12-4; no firm D call. Sequencing was done on a sample of blood. The CDR3 DNA reads as TGTGCCAGCAGTCAAGGGAGGTTCTATGGCTACACCTTC. This sequence encodes CASSQGRFYGYTF.